What follows are 32 T cell receptor beta chains derived from one specimen sequenced in a study of breast tumors, draining lymph nodes, adjacent tissues. Breast cancer patients provided tissue from their axillary draining lymph nodes. From the multiplex PCR reads, TCRdb called clonotypes with MiXCR, one entry per CDR3 protein. The sample lists 120,000 to 150,000 distinct CDR3 sequences; 30% to 35% were seen once. Sequencing was performed on axillary lymph node tissue. The receptor set was obtained from a female donor with breast cancer. Some clones in this sample may be carry-over from other donors' samples.

There are many counts of this clonotype. The J gene is TRBJ2-7, the V gene TRBV10-3, with 7 bases lining up with TRBD2. The CDR3 extends over 13 amino acids. Germline loops: CDR1 ENHRY, CDR2 SYGVKD. Trimming took 10 bases from V and 9 from J; bases not matched to a gene: 15. CDR3 sequence: CATQRLAGEAQYV. The CDR3 nucleotides are TGTGCCACCCAACGACTAGCAGGTGAGGCGCAGTACGTC.

This clonotype was counted ten times or more. The chain uses TRBV20-1 and TRBJ1-2; 10 bases fit TRBD1. The CDR3 has 15 residues. Unmatched junction bases numbered 8, after V lost 3 bases and J lost 4 bases. In germline, CDR1 is DFQATT, CDR2 SNEGSKA (reference sequence). The CDR3 protein is CSARRQGARIYGYTF. In DNA, the CDR3 is TGCAGTGCTAGGCGACAGGGGGCTCGTATCTATGGCTACACCTTC.

This clonotype was counted many times. The chain combines TRBV29-1 with TRBJ2-2, with TRBD1 matching over 8 bases. Per germline, CDR1 SQVTM and CDR2 ANQGSEA. V lost 4 bases to trimming and J lost 5 bases; unmatched junction nucleotides: 3. The CDR3 has 13 residues. CDR3 amino acids: CSVGYRGTGELFF. CDR3 sequence (DNA): TGCAGCGTTGGGTACAGGGGGACCGGGGAGCTGTTTTTT.

This clonotype was detected only once. J is TRBJ1-6 and V is TRBV2; tentatively, D is TRBD1 (6 bases). Deletions cut 9 bases from V and 6 bases from J, with 18 bases between. CDR1 is SNHLY, CDR2 FYNNEI, per germline. The CDR3 runs to 15 residues. The CDR3 nucleotides are TGTGCCAGTCTGGGGGAACAGGGCCCTAATTCACCCCTCCACTTT. It is translated as CASLGEQGPNSPLHF. Supplemented by reference TRBV2 and TRBJ1-6, the full variable domain reads EPEVTQTPSHQVTQMGQEVILRCVPISNHLYFYWYRQILGQKVEFLVSFYNNEISEKSEIFDDQFSVERPDGSNFTLKIRSTKLEDSAMYFCASLGEQGPNSPLHFGNGTRLTVT.

V gene TRBV5-4 combines with J gene TRBJ1-1; D gene unclear. CDR1 SGHNT and CDR2 YYREEE come from the germline V gene (reference sequence). This CDR3 is built from 14 residues. Trimming removed 2 bases at V and 1 base at J, with 9 bases between. CDR3 sequence: CASSFFERNTEAFF. The DNA of the CDR3 is TGTGCCAGCAGCTTTTTTGAGAGGAACACTGAAGCTTTCTTT.

This clonotype was picked up many times. The chain joins TRBV19 to TRBJ1-4; D possibly corresponds to TRBD1 (5 bases). This CDR3 is built from 17 residues. V was pared by 2 bases and J by 1 base, with 14 bases between. CDR1 is LNHDA, CDR2 SQIVND, per germline (reference sequence). The CDR3 protein is CASSIKGISVTNEKLFF. For the CDR3, the DNA is TGTGCCAGTAGTATAAAGGGGATTTCGGTAACTAATGAAAAACTGTTTTTT.

This clonotype was counted ten times or more. The chain employs TRBV12-3 or TRBV12-4 and TRBJ2-7; D gene ambiguous. The CDR3 is 13 residues long. Trimming left V 3 bases short and J 0 bases short, with 6 bases between. This CDR3 reads CASSFRNSYEQYV. Here the CDR3 DNA reads TGTGCCAGCAGTTTCAGAAACTCCTACGAGCAGTACGTC.

The J gene is TRBJ1-6, the V gene TRBV11-3, with D hard to call. The CDR3 loop spans 15 amino acids. V gave up 0 bases and J gave up 7 bases, with 10 bases separating them. From germline, CDR1 is SGHNT and CDR2 YENEEA. The CDR3 reads CASSLDLTVNSPLHF. CDR3 in DNA: TGTGCCAGCAGCTTAGATCTTACAGTCAATTCACCCCTCCACTTT.

In its sample, this clonotype was seen many times. The chain combines TRBV6-5 with TRBJ1-6, with D possibly TRBD1 on 5 matching bases. The CDR3 has 19 residues. CDR1 MNHEY and CDR2 SVGAGI come from the germline V gene. V was clipped by 4 bases and J by 9 bases, with 28 bases between them. DNA for the CDR3: TGTGCCAGCAGTTGGAAACGTCCCGCCGGGACCCTTAGGGGTTCACCCCTCCACTTT. It is translated as CASSWKRPAGTLRGSPLHF.

The rearrangement joins TRBV5-4 to TRBJ2-6; a weak D match, TRBD1 (5 bases). The CDR3 runs to 16 residues. Germline V gene sequence: CDR1 SGHNT, CDR2 YYREEE (reference sequence). Trimming stripped 9 bases from V and 0 bases from J, with 16 bases between. The CDR3 bases are TGTGCCACCTTCAGGGCACAAGACTCTGGGGCCAACGTCCTGACTTTC. Translation gives CATFRAQDSGANVLTF.

This chain connects TRBV5-1 to TRBJ2-7, with unresolved D. The length of the CDR3 is 13 residues. CDR1 SGHRS and CDR2 YFSETQ come from the germline V gene. CDR3 sequence: CVSSLDPIYEQYV. In DNA form, the CDR3 reads TGCGTCAGCAGCTTGGATCCTATCTACGAGCAGTACGTC.

This clonotype was recorded many times. The J gene is TRBJ1-2, the V gene TRBV19; no clear D gene. Germline values: CDR1 LNHDA, CDR2 SQIVND (reference sequence). The CDR3 sequence is 12 residues long. Trimming took off 7 bases at V and 2 bases at J, with 8 bases between the two ends. In DNA form, the CDR3 reads TGTGCCAGTAATCGTCTGAACTATGGCTACACCTTC. This encodes CASNRLNYGYTF.

This clonotype was seen at least ten times. J is TRBJ1-2 and V is TRBV19; 10 bases are a match to TRBD1. The CDR3 loop spans 14 amino acids. Germline V gene lookup returns CDR1 LNHDA and CDR2 SQIVND (reference sequence). J lost 4 bases, V lost 9 bases, and 8 bases had no gene match. The CDR3 DNA is TGTGCCAGCGCTCCGGGACAGGGGTTCTATGGCTACACCTTC. It translates to CASAPGQGFYGYTF.

This clonotype was detected many times. The V and J genes are TRBV19 and TRBJ1-2; TRBD1 might be the D (6 bases). Germline V CDR1 and CDR2: LNHDA, SQIVND (reference sequence). Trimming left V 6 bases short and J 5 bases short, with 19 bases between. This CDR3 has 15 amino acids. The CDR3 DNA reads as TGTGCCAGTAGAGGAACTGGACAGCTCCGATATGGCTACACCTTC. This gives the protein CASRGTGQLRYGYTF. The full variable domain, with the rest looked up from reference TRBV19 and TRBJ1-2, is DGGITQSPKYLFRKEGQNVTLSCEQNLNHDAMYWYRQDPGQGLRLIYYSQIVNDFQKGDIAEGYSVSREKKESFPLTVTSAQKNPTAFYLCASRGTGQLRYGYTFGSGTRLTVV.

This chain links TRBV2 with TRBJ2-7, with 7 bases lining up with TRBD2. The CDR3 has 13 residues. Germline assignment: CDR1 SNHLY and CDR2 FYNNEI. V gave up 11 bases and J gave up 5 bases; unmatched junction bases: 12. For the CDR3, the DNA is TGTGCCGCTGTGGGGGGGACTAACGACGAGCAGTACTTC. Translated: CAAVGGTNDEQYF.

This clonotype has at least ten counts. The gene calls are TRBV10-3 and TRBJ2-5; no firm D call. The CDR3 loop spans 12 amino acids. Germline V gives CDR1 ENHRY, CDR2 SYGVKD. Deletions cut 11 bases from V and 0 bases from J, with 10 bases between. The CDR3 nucleotides read TGTGCCTACGGGCAGGACCAAGAGACCCAGTACTTC. Its protein product is CAYGQDQETQYF.

There are many counts of this clonotype. The V call is TRBV7-8, the J call TRBJ1-5; TRBD1 is a possible D gene (6 bases). Trimming took off 5 bases at V and 3 bases at J, with 17 bases between the two ends. The CDR3 extends over 16 amino acids. Germline V lookup: CDR1 SGHVS, CDR2 FQNEAQ. The CDR3 loop reads CASSPGQHRSNQPQHF. The CDR3 DNA is TGTGCCAGCAGCCCCGGACAGCACCGATCCAATCAGCCCCAGCATTTT.

This clonotype was picked up many times. The V and J genes are TRBV7-2 and TRBJ1-3; 9 nucleotides line up with TRBD1. From germline, CDR1 is SGHTA and CDR2 FQGNSA. The CDR3 length is 17 residues. V shed 3 bases and J 3 bases; nucleotides not matched to a gene: 9. The CDR3 DNA is TGTGCCAGCAGCTTCCCGGGACAGGGTCCGGGTGGAAACACCATATATTTT. Amino acids: CASSFPGQGPGGNTIYF.

CDR3 in amino acids: CASSLTGTSGRTSTDTQYF. CDR3 coding DNA: TGTGCCAGCAGCCTGACCGGGACTAGCGGGAGGACTAGCACAGATACGCAGTATTTT. J is TRBJ2-3 and V is TRBV7-3, with TRBD2 identical over 15 bases. This CDR3 region has 19 residues. V dropped 5 bases and J dropped 0; count of bases not matched to a gene: 9. From germline, CDR1 is SGHTA and CDR2 FQGTGA.

The chain is built from TRBV5-6 and TRBJ1-2; tentatively, D is TRBD1 (5 bases). V was pared by 0 bases and J by 6 bases, with 15 bases between. The germline V gene has CDR1 SGHDT and CDR2 YYEEEE. There are 15 residues in the CDR3. This chain's CDR3 is CASSLGGAAPHGYTF. The CDR3 nucleotides read TGTGCCAGCAGCTTGGGAGGGGCCGCTCCCCATGGCTACACCTTC. The variable domain in full, completed from reference TRBV5-6 and TRBJ1-2, reads DAGVTQSPTHLIKTRGQQVTLRCSPKSGHDTVSWYQQALGQGPQFIFQYYEEEERQRGNFPDRFSGHQFPNYSSELNVNALLLGDSALYLCASSLGGAAPHGYTFGSGTRLTVV.

This clonotype has a count of ten or more. Given a much more abundant clone one base away, this may be a read error. V and J are TRBV20-1 and TRBJ2-5; TRBD1 or TRBD2 may be the D gene (5 bases each). The germline V gene has CDR1 DFQATT and CDR2 SNEGSKA (reference sequence). The CDR3 sequence is 12 residues long. The CDR3 spells CSVGSIDGTPYF. The DNA of the CDR3 is TGCAGTGTAGGGTCCATAGATGGGACCCCGTACTTC.

The chain recombines TRBV2 with TRBJ1-2; D unclear. Germline assignment: CDR1 SNHLY and CDR2 FYNNEI. The length of the CDR3 is 14 residues. V was shortened by 8 bases and J by 1 base, with 14 bases between the two germline ends. The CDR3 bases are TGTGCCAGCGACCGGGAGGGATTTAACTATGGCTACACCTTC. It is translated as CASDREGFNYGYTF.

This clonotype has more than one count but fewer than ten. A single base separates this from a much larger clone, so it may be a read error. The V gene is TRBV5-6, the J gene TRBJ2-5; 7 nucleotides align to TRBD1. With 2 bases clipped from V and 1 base from J, the junction kept 2 bases outside the gene matches. Germline-derived CDR1 and CDR2 are SGHDT and YYEEEE. The CDR3 has 14 residues. In nucleotides, the CDR3 is TGTGCCAGCAGCTTCGGGACAGCCCAAGAGACCCAGTACTTC. Protein sequence: CASSFGTAQETQYF.

This clonotype was observed many times. V and J are TRBV30 and TRBJ2-6; D is undetermined. There are 13 residues in the CDR3. Germline CDR1 reads GTSNPN; CDR2 reads SVGIG (reference sequence). The V and J ends lost 3 bases and 4 bases respectively, with 7 bases between them. Written as DNA, the CDR3 is TGTGCCTGGAGGGCAGCAGGGGCCAACGTCCTGACTTTC. Translation: CAWRAAGANVLTF.

This clonotype was counted many times. This sequence joins TRBV19 and TRBJ2-2; D is uncertain. This CDR3 is 13 amino acids long. V lost 7 bases to trimming and J lost 1 base, with 7 bases between them. CDR1 is LNHDA, CDR2 SQIVND, per germline (reference sequence). The CDR3: CASNFMNTGELFF. CDR3 DNA sequence: TGTGCCAGTAATTTTATGAACACCGGGGAGCTGTTTTTT.

This clonotype has at least ten counts. V gene TRBV6-6 combines with J gene TRBJ1-5; D ambiguous. CDR1 and CDR2 from the germline V gene are MNHNY and SVGAGI (reference sequence). The CDR3 contains 11 residues. The V end was cut by 6 bases, the J end by 3 bases, with 3 bases between. The CDR3 sequence: CASRYNQPQHF. Here the CDR3 DNA reads TGTGCCAGCAGGTACAATCAGCCCCAGCATTTT.

The chain couples TRBV7-2 to TRBJ1-1; 9 positions agree with TRBD1. This CDR3 has 18 residues. Germline V CDR1 and CDR2: SGHTA, FQGNSA. Unmatched junction bases numbered 15, after V lost 5 bases and J lost 2 bases. CDR3 amino acids: CASSRTWTGDLVNTEAFF. CDR3 sequence (DNA): TGTGCCAGCAGCCGAACCTGGACAGGGGATCTAGTAAACACTGAAGCTTTCTTT.

V usage is TRBV9 and J usage is TRBJ1-5; D may be TRBD1 (6 bases). The V gene lost 0 bases and the J gene lost 11 bases, with 12 bases spanning the gap. The CDR3 consists of 13 residues. CDR1 SGDLS and CDR2 YYNGEE come from the germline V gene. The CDR3 loop reads CASSVGDKEAQHF. The CDR3 coding sequence is TGTGCCAGCAGCGTAGGGGACAAAGAGGCCCAGCATTTT.

This clonotype was detected ten times or more. The chain uses TRBV7-3 and TRBJ2-2, with TRBD1 matching over 9 bases. The CDR3 loop spans 16 amino acids. Per the germline V gene, CDR1 is SGHTA and CDR2 is FQGTGA. V shed 2 bases, J shed 5 bases, and the junction held 6 bases outside the gene matches. CDR3 sequence: CASSLGGQGPTGELFF. The CDR3 DNA reads as TGTGCCAGCAGCTTAGGGGGACAGGGTCCTACCGGGGAGCTGTTTTTT.

This clonotype was detected many times. This chain uses TRBV5-1 with TRBJ2-5, with TRBD2 as a possible D gene (6 bases). V was trimmed by 0 bases and J by 2 bases, leaving 8 bases between them. Per germline, CDR1 SGHRS and CDR2 YFSETQ. The CDR3 covers 14 residues. The CDR3 loop reads CASSLGGGQETQYF. For the CDR3, the DNA is TGCGCCAGCAGCTTGGGTGGGGGGCAAGAGACCCAGTACTTC.

This clonotype occurred many times. The chain couples TRBV7-9 to TRBJ1-4; D gene uncertain. Germline CDR1 SEHNR, CDR2 FQNEAQ (reference sequence). The CDR3 is made up of 14 amino acids. Trimming removed 1 base at V and 8 bases at J, with 11 bases between. Here the CDR3 DNA reads TGTGCCAGCAGCTTAGAAGTTGTGGGGGAAAAACTGTTTTTT. Its protein product is CASSLEVVGEKLFF. Supplemented by reference TRBV7-9 and TRBJ1-4, the full variable domain reads DTGVSQNPRHKITKRGQNVTFRCDPISEHNRLYWYRQTLGQGPEFLTYFQNEAQLEKSRLLSDRFSAERPKGSFSTLEIQRTEQGDSAMYLCASSLEVVGEKLFFGSGTQLSVL.

With regard to this clonotype: At one end, the junction sequence differs from germline, possibly due to a read error. The chain is built from TRBV20-1 and TRBJ1-3; D remains unclear. The CDR3 is 11 amino acids. Per germline, CDR1 DFQATT and CDR2 SNEGSKA (reference sequence). CDR3 loop: CSAKSGNAISF. For the CDR3, the DNA is TGCAGTGCTAAGTCTGGAAACGCCATATCTTTT.